These 5 T cell receptor beta chains share one sample of origin, sequenced in a study of blood T cell repertoires in COVID-19. Repertoires were generated with immunoSEQ multiplex PCR, while TCRdb's copy carries only in-frame clones and drops some. Of about 140,000 clones in the sample, 60% to 85% were seen once. Material: peripheral blood. All receptors come from a man aged 50-59 years with acute or convalescent COVID-19.

The chain combines TRBV12-3 or TRBV12-4 with TRBJ2-7, with TRBD2 matching 9 bases. Germline trimming cut 6 bases from V and 6 bases from J; bases unmatched to any gene: 6. CDR3 length equals 13 residues. As DNA, the CDR3 is TGTGCCAGCAGAAGCGGGGGGCCGGGCGAGCAGTACTTC. Residues: CASRSGGPGEQYF.

The chain carries TRBV6-5 and TRBJ1-5; D unresolved. This CDR3 has 14 amino acids. V was shortened by 10 bases and J by 2 bases, with 15 bases between the two germline ends. CDR1 and CDR2 (germline): MNHEY, SVGAGI. The CDR3 DNA sequence: TGTGCCACCACGGCGGCGTCCGGCAATCAGCCCCAGCATTTT. Translating gives CATTAASGNQPQHF.

The rearrangement uses TRBV5-4 and TRBJ1-6; tentative D call: TRBD1 (5 bases). Looked up from germline, CDR1 is SGHNT and CDR2 is YYREEE (reference sequence). Trimming stripped 4 bases from V and 6 bases from J, with 14 bases between. This CDR3 contains 15 residues. The CDR3 DNA sequence: TGTGCCAGCAGCGTTTGGGGGGAACGTAATTCACCCCTCCACTTT. The encoded protein is CASSVWGERNSPLHF.

Many counts were recorded for this clone. The chain couples TRBV6-5 to TRBJ1-5; D is possibly TRBD1 (6 bases). V lost 4 bases, J lost 7 bases, and 11 bases lay in between. The CDR3 length is 13 residues. Germline V lookup: CDR1 MNHEY, CDR2 SVGAGI. The CDR3 DNA sequence: TGTGCCAGCAGTTCGCACAGGGAGCAGCCCCAGCATTTT. The encoded protein is CASSSHREQPQHF.

V is TRBV6-2 or TRBV6-3 and J is TRBJ1-2; 8 bases are a match to TRBD1. The CDR3 sequence is 13 residues long. Germline CDR1 reads MNHEY; CDR2 reads SVGEGT. J gave up 9 bases and V 6 bases, and 9 bases lay outside the gene matches. The DNA for the CDR3 is TGTGCCAGCAGCTGGACAGGGAGTTACCGCTACACCTTC. The encoded protein is CASSWTGSYRYTF.